A selection of T cell receptor beta chains follows, all from one sample in a study of T cell responses to AZD1222 COVID-19 vaccine. TCRdb's table, derived via immunoSEQ multiplex PCR, lists solely in-frame clones and lacks some. Among 150,000 or so clones listed, 88% were seen once. The sequenced sample was peripheral blood, obtained on day 0 of AZD1222 vaccination. The source of these receptors is an adult in good health. CDR3s include the opening cysteine and the closing phenylalanine or tryptophan. D genes are given only for firm matches. Clone size is stated in some rows and not others, as once, few, many or a class when expanded.

cdr3_length: 15
j_call: TRBJ1-1
v_call: TRBV7-2
d_call: .
clone_size: .
cdr3_nt: TGTGCCAGCAGCTTAGAGGGCCTAAGGGACACTGAAGCTTTCTTT
cdr3_aa: CASSLEGLRDTEAFF

cdr3_length: 13
j_call: TRBJ2-7
v_call: TRBV2
d_call: .
clone_size: .
cdr3_nt: TGTGCCTCAAGGGCAGGGCCCACCTACGAGCAGTACTTC
cdr3_aa: CASRAGPTYEQYF

cdr3_length: 16
j_call: TRBJ1-2
v_call: TRBV12-5
d_call: TRBD1
clone_size: .
cdr3_nt: TGTGCTAGTGGTTTAGGTCCGGGACAGGGAGAGAATGGCTACACCTTC
cdr3_aa: CASGLGPGQGENGYTF

cdr3_length: 16
j_call: TRBJ2-1
v_call: TRBV27
d_call: TRBD2
clone_size: .
cdr3_nt: TGTGCCAGCAGTCCGATGGCGAGCGGGGGCCGAAATGAGCAGTTCTTC
cdr3_aa: CASSPMASGGRNEQFF

cdr3_length: 15
j_call: TRBJ1-6
v_call: TRBV15
d_call: .
clone_size: .
cdr3_nt: TGTGCCACCAGCAGAGATTCCAGGGGAGGTTCACCCCTCCACTTT
cdr3_aa: CATSRDSRGGSPLHF

cdr3_length: 14
j_call: TRBJ1-5
v_call: TRBV28
d_call: .
clone_size: .
cdr3_nt: TGTGCCAGCAGTTTGGCAGGGGGCAATCAGCCCCAGCATTTT
cdr3_aa: CASSLAGGNQPQHF

cdr3_length: 14
j_call: TRBJ2-5
v_call: TRBV7-2
d_call: .
clone_size: .
cdr3_nt: TGTGCCAGCGAAACTTACGGGGGCCAAGAGACCCAGTACTTC
cdr3_aa: CASETYGGQETQYF

cdr3_length: 14
j_call: TRBJ2-5
v_call: TRBV15
d_call: TRBD1
clone_size: once
cdr3_nt: TGTGCCACCAGCAGAGATCAGGGGGCGCAGACCCAGTACTTC
cdr3_aa: CATSRDQGAQTQYF

cdr3_length: 14
j_call: TRBJ1-1
v_call: TRBV7-8
d_call: .
clone_size: few
cdr3_nt: TGTGCCAGCAGCGTCCGCGTGGAGAACACTGAAGCTTTCTTT
cdr3_aa: CASSVRVENTEAFF

cdr3_length: 14
j_call: TRBJ1-2
v_call: TRBV5-1
d_call: .
clone_size: .
cdr3_nt: TGCGCCAGCAGCTTCTCAGGGGAAGACTATGGCTACACCTTC
cdr3_aa: CASSFSGEDYGYTF

cdr3_length: 15
j_call: TRBJ2-7
v_call: TRBV5-1
d_call: TRBD2
clone_size: .
cdr3_nt: TGCGCCAGCAGCCCCCGACTAGCGGGGCCCTACGAGCAGTACTTC
cdr3_aa: CASSPRLAGPYEQYF

cdr3_length: 15
j_call: TRBJ2-5
v_call: TRBV19
d_call: .
clone_size: once
cdr3_nt: TGTGCCAGTAGTATAGATCTATCGTACCAAGAGACCCAGTACTTC
cdr3_aa: CASSIDLSYQETQYF

cdr3_length: 13
j_call: TRBJ2-7
v_call: TRBV5-1
d_call: .
clone_size: few
cdr3_nt: TGCGCCAGCAGCCGGGGGGCCTCCTACGAGCAGTACTTC
cdr3_aa: CASSRGASYEQYF

cdr3_length: 11
j_call: TRBJ2-7
v_call: TRBV20-1
d_call: .
clone_size: .
cdr3_nt: TGCAGTGTCACACAGGGAAACGAGCAGTACTTC
cdr3_aa: CSVTQGNEQYF

cdr3_length: 16
j_call: TRBJ1-2
v_call: TRBV19
d_call: .
clone_size: .
cdr3_nt: TGTGCCAGTAGTATAGGAGGGACCTCTCCTAACTATGGCTACACCTTC
cdr3_aa: CASSIGGTSPNYGYTF

cdr3_length: 16
j_call: TRBJ1-5
v_call: TRBV28
d_call: .
clone_size: once
cdr3_nt: TGTGCCAGCAGTCTGACGCAGGGTGTAGGGAATCAGCCCCAGCATTTT
cdr3_aa: CASSLTQGVGNQPQHF

cdr3_length: 14
j_call: TRBJ1-6
v_call: TRBV18
d_call: .
clone_size: .
cdr3_nt: TGTGCCAGCTCACCACCGCTTATGGGTTCACCCCTCCACTTT
cdr3_aa: CASSPPLMGSPLHF

cdr3_length: 14
j_call: TRBJ1-6
v_call: TRBV6-5
d_call: .
clone_size: .
cdr3_nt: TGTGCCAGCAACCCGACAGCGAGTAATTCACCCCTCCACTTT
cdr3_aa: CASNPTASNSPLHF

cdr3_length: 15
j_call: TRBJ2-5
v_call: TRBV24-1
d_call: TRBD2
clone_size: .
cdr3_nt: TGTGCCACCGGCCACCCGGAGGGCGGGGGGGAGACCCAGTACTTC
cdr3_aa: CATGHPEGGGETQYF

cdr3_length: 14
j_call: TRBJ1-5
v_call: TRBV7-2
d_call: .
clone_size: once
cdr3_nt: TGTGCCAGCAGCTTAGAGCGGACAAATCAGCCCCAGCATTTT
cdr3_aa: CASSLERTNQPQHF

cdr3_length: 13
j_call: TRBJ1-2
v_call: TRBV28
d_call: TRBD1
clone_size: .
cdr3_nt: TGTGCCAGCAGTTTTGGACAGGGCGAAGGCTACACCTTC
cdr3_aa: CASSFGQGEGYTF

cdr3_length: 14
j_call: TRBJ2-7
v_call: TRBV9
d_call: .
clone_size: .
cdr3_nt: TGTGCCAGCAGCGGAGGGGATCCAGAAGACGAGCAGTACTTC
cdr3_aa: CASSGGDPEDEQYF

cdr3_length: 16
j_call: TRBJ2-7
v_call: TRBV5-4
d_call: .
clone_size: .
cdr3_nt: TGTGCCAGCAGCCATGCCGGTCGACTTTCGGCCGACGAGCAGTACTTC
cdr3_aa: CASSHAGRLSADEQYF

cdr3_length: 15
j_call: TRBJ1-2
v_call: TRBV19
d_call: .
clone_size: .
cdr3_nt: TGTGCCAGTAGCAAAATGGACTTAATAAACTATGGCTACACCTTC
cdr3_aa: CASSKMDLINYGYTF